The clone carrying this T cell receptor (beta chain) has a handful of counts. Its antigen is not identified. At collection, donors were nominally healthy, but unrecorded immune exposures were probable. With 60 Vbeta and 13 Jbeta primers, the PCR was carried out. The assay was immunoSEQ multiplex PCR, and TCRdb's table has in-frame clones only and misses some. The table lists 100,000 or so clones, around three quarters of them singletons, with approximately 3.7% in the top ten. This CDR3 is built from 14 residues. Per the germline V gene, CDR1 is MRHNA and CDR2 is SNTAGT. V was shortened by 5 bases and J by 5 bases, with 13 bases between the two germline ends. This sample was taken from a study of cytomegalovirus exposure and HLA in healthy donors. Study-level points and caveats: A later analysis found most CMV-associated TCR beta chains apparently HLA-restricted.

The specimen sequenced was PBMCs. The rearrangement uses TRBV6-4 and TRBJ1-5; D is unclear. This sequence was found in a female donor in good health and CMV-seropositive. The CDR3 spells CASSSDQAYQPQHF. CDR3 nucleotide sequence: TGTGCCAGCAGTTCCGACCAGGCCTATCAGCCCCAGCATTTT.